One and the same sample provided the 29 T cell receptor beta chains below, sequenced in a study of PD-1 and CTLA-4 blockade in melanoma. The repertoire was sequenced with immunoSEQ multiplex PCR; TCRdb's copy has only in-frame clones and lacks some. The sample yields around 16,000 clones, approximately 63% seen once. The sequenced sample was CD8+ T cells from peripheral blood, obtained from a patient given anti-PD-1 treatment. Every receptor here comes from a human donor with melanoma.

This clone appeared a few times. V gene TRBV6-5 combines with J gene TRBJ2-7; TRBD1 matches 8 bases. Germline V gene data show CDR1 as MNHEY and CDR2 as SVGAGI. J gave up 2 bases and V 4 bases, and 7 bases lay outside the gene matches. This CDR3 is 15 amino acids long. The CDR3 loop is CASSFGQGHTYEQYF. The CDR3, as DNA: TGTGCCAGCAGTTTTGGACAGGGTCACACCTACGAGCAGTACTTC.

The chain joins TRBV13 to TRBJ2-7; either TRBD1 or TRBD2 may fit D (5 bases each). V was trimmed by 6 bases and J by 2 bases, leaving 11 bases between them. This CDR3 is built from 13 residues. Germline CDR1 is PRHDT and CDR2 is FYEKMQ (reference sequence). The CDR3 is CASSPGPTYEQYF. The CDR3 bases are TGTGCCAGCAGTCCGGGACCCACCTACGAGCAGTACTTC.

The chain carries TRBV5-1 and TRBJ2-3; a weak D match, TRBD2 (6 bases). Trimming took off 7 bases at V and 1 base at J, with 16 bases between the two ends. The germline V gene has CDR1 SGHRS and CDR2 YFSETQ. The CDR3 spans 15 residues. The CDR3 bases are TGCGCCAGCTCCGCCGGGGGTGGGGGCACAGATACGCAGTATTTT. This encodes CASSAGGGGTDTQYF.

This CDR3 reads CASSWGTEETQYF. The CDR3 DNA sequence: TGCGCCAGCAGCTGGGGGACAGAGGAGACCCAGTACTTC. V and J are TRBV5-1 and TRBJ2-5, with 7 positions matching TRBD1. Germline V lookup: CDR1 SGHRS, CDR2 YFSETQ. The CDR3 has 13 residues. V dropped 3 bases and J dropped 5; count of bases not matched to a gene: 4.

The chain combines TRBV7-2 with TRBJ1-1; possible D gene TRBD1, 6 bases. This CDR3 region has 12 residues. With 5 bases removed from V and 8 bases from J, the gap between germline ends came to 12 bases. Germline V CDR1 and CDR2: SGHTA, FQGNSA. For the CDR3, the DNA is TGTGCCAGCAGCCCGGACAGTACCGAAGCTTTCTTT. Translated: CASSPDSTEAFF.

The V and J genes are TRBV10-3 and TRBJ1-1; no reliable D call. From germline, CDR1 is ENHRY and CDR2 SYGVKD. The V gene lost 10 bases and the J gene lost 9 bases, with 24 bases spanning the gap. The CDR3 consists of 14 residues. Here the CDR3 reads CATLPDGGDQKAFF. CDR3 DNA: TGTGCCACCCTTCCAGACGGCGGAGATCAGAAAGCTTTCTTT.

The chain links TRBV27 to TRBJ2-4; D is tentatively TRBD1 or TRBD2 (5 bases each). The germline V gene has CDR1 MNHEY and CDR2 SMNVEV (reference sequence). Between the trimmed V and J ends, which lost 1 base and 6 bases, there was a span of 13 bases. The CDR3 consists of 15 residues. CDR3 region: CASSLLSGQGNIQYF. CDR3 DNA: TGTGCCAGCAGTTTATTAAGCGGTCAGGGAAACATTCAGTACTTC.

The rearrangement uses TRBV24-1 and TRBJ2-3; unclear D gene. Per germline, CDR1 KGHDR and CDR2 SFDVKD. This CDR3 contains 17 residues. V shed 2 bases and J shed 0 bases, with 14 bases lying between them. The CDR3 DNA reads as TGTGCCACCAGTGATTCCCACGTGGGTAGTAGCACAGATACGCAGTATTTT. It is translated as CATSDSHVGSSTDTQYF.

The V call is TRBV4-1, the J call TRBJ1-1; TRBD1 matches 9 bases. Per germline, CDR1 MGHRA and CDR2 YSYEKL. This CDR3 is built from 14 residues. With V trimmed by 2 bases and J by 4 bases, 2 bases remained unmatched. This CDR3 is CASSQRQGGTEAFF. The CDR3 DNA follows: TGCGCCAGCAGCCAAAGACAGGGGGGCACTGAAGCTTTCTTT.

The chain carries TRBV5-4 and TRBJ1-1; D unclear. V was trimmed by 0 bases and J by 0 bases, leaving 15 bases between them. CDR1 and CDR2 from the germline V gene are SGHNT and YYREEE (reference sequence). The length of the CDR3 is 17 residues. In DNA, the CDR3 is TGTGCCAGCAGCTTGGGGGAAATGTCTTTTATGAACACTGAAGCTTTCTTT. Protein: CASSLGEMSFMNTEAFF.

The CDR3 coding sequence is TGCAGCGTTGGCCCCGGGACACCTTCGTCCGAGCAGTACTTC. It is translated as CSVGPGTPSSEQYF. The rearrangement joins TRBV29-1 to TRBJ2-7; possibly TRBD1 for D (6 bases). Germline V lookup: CDR1 SQVTM, CDR2 ANQGSEA. V was pared by 4 bases and J by 6 bases, with 19 bases between. The CDR3 runs to 14 residues.

This chain uses TRBV6-5 with TRBJ2-3, with D possibly TRBD2 on 6 matching bases. Trimming left V 4 bases short and J 3 bases short, with 14 bases between. CDR1 and CDR2 from the germline V gene are MNHEY and SVGAGI. The CDR3 contains 15 residues. Here the CDR3 DNA reads TGTGCCAGCAGTTTGAGGAGCGGGCCAACAGATACGCAGTATTTT. Translated: CASSLRSGPTDTQYF.

The chain recombines TRBV29-1 with TRBJ2-1; 7 bases are shared with TRBD2. Losses at the gene ends were 3 bases for V and 3 bases for J; bases not matched to a gene: 11. Germline CDR1 is SQVTM and CDR2 is ANQGSEA. This CDR3 is 16 amino acids long. The CDR3 loop reads CSVEGDGAGVYNEQFF. The CDR3 DNA is TGCAGCGTTGAGGGGGATGGGGCGGGAGTCTACAATGAGCAGTTCTTC.

This clone is labeled medium-sized. In DNA form, the CDR3 reads TGTGCCAGCAGAGAAGAATCTAGCAATCAGCCCCAGCATTTT. This sequence encodes CASREESSNQPQHF. The V call is TRBV7-8, the J call TRBJ1-5; D call uncertain. The CDR3 spans 14 residues. Germline V gene lookup returns CDR1 SGHVS and CDR2 FQNEAQ. V was clipped by 6 bases and J by 0 bases, with 9 bases between them.

The J gene is TRBJ1-5, the V gene TRBV27; TRBD1 matches 7 bases. V was pared by 3 bases and J by 4 bases, with 15 bases of the junction left unmatched. Germline lookup yields CDR1 MNHEY and CDR2 SMNVEV (reference sequence). The CDR3 is 18 residues long. As DNA, the CDR3 is TGTGCCAGCAGTTTTAAGTTCGGGGCAGGGGGGGGAAATCAGCCCCAGCATTTT. Its protein is CASSFKFGAGGGNQPQHF.

The chain has TRBV10-3 and TRBJ1-1; 9 nucleotides agree with TRBD1. Trimming cost V 6 bases and J 0 bases; bases outside gene matches: 5. The CDR3 is made up of 15 amino acids. Per germline, CDR1 ENHRY and CDR2 SYGVKD. In nucleotides, the CDR3 is TGTGCCATCAGCCAGACAGGGGGTGTGAACACTGAAGCTTTCTTT. Protein sequence: CAISQTGGVNTEAFF.

The genes are TRBV4-1 and TRBJ1-1, with D perhaps TRBD1 (5 bases). Germline CDR1 is MGHRA and CDR2 is YSYEKL. Between the trimmed V and J ends, which lost 4 bases and 0 bases, there was a span of 18 bases. The CDR3 is 17 amino acids. The CDR3 loop reads CASSRITGDGMNTEAFF. The DNA of the CDR3 is TGCGCCAGCAGCCGCATTACGGGGGATGGGATGAACACTGAAGCTTTCTTT.

This clone was picked up one time. The J gene is TRBJ2-7, the V gene TRBV7-9, with 7 bases fitting TRBD1. CDR1 is SEHNR, CDR2 FQNEAQ, per germline (reference sequence). The ends lost 3 bases at V and 6 bases at J; junction bases unmatched: 2. This CDR3 is 12 amino acids long. The CDR3: CASSFDRVEQYF. The CDR3 nucleotides read TGTGCCAGCAGCTTTGACAGGGTCGAGCAGTACTTC.

The rearrangement uses TRBV2 and TRBJ2-7, with TRBD1 matching over 9 bases. Germline CDR1 reads SNHLY; CDR2 reads FYNNEI. This CDR3 is 16 amino acids long. The junction had 5 bases not matched to a gene; V was cut back by 2 bases and J by 0 bases. CDR3 in DNA: TGTGCCAGCAGTGAACCGGACAGGGGAAGCTCCTACGAGCAGTACTTC. Translation gives CASSEPDRGSSYEQYF.

This clone turned up a few times. V usage is TRBV11-2 and J usage is TRBJ1-2, with no clear D. CDR3 length: 15 amino acids. Trimming cost V 3 bases and J 0 bases, with 11 bases left between them. Germline values: CDR1 SGHAT, CDR2 FQNNGV. The chain's CDR3 is CASSLGASTNYGYTF. The CDR3 DNA is TGTGCCAGCAGCTTGGGCGCCAGTACTAACTATGGCTACACCTTC.

This chain joins TRBV5-5 and TRBJ1-1; TRBD1 is a possible D gene (5 bases). Germline CDR1 SGHKS, CDR2 YYEKEE (reference sequence). Trimming pared 4 bases from V and 3 bases from J, leaving 16 bases between. There are 15 residues in the CDR3. CDR3 nucleotides: TGTGCCAGCAGCACACAGGCGGTCAAGGACACTGAAGCTTTCTTT. It is translated as CASSTQAVKDTEAFF.

This chain joins TRBV27 and TRBJ2-6; D unresolved. V lost 0 bases to trimming and J lost 0 bases, with 3 bases between them. The CDR3 consists of 15 residues. In germline, CDR1 is MNHEY, CDR2 SMNVEV (reference sequence). CDR3 sequence: CASSLSGSGANVLTF. DNA of the CDR3: TGTGCCAGCAGTTTATCCGGCTCTGGGGCCAACGTCCTGACTTTC.

This clone appeared a single time. The chain couples TRBV6-5 to TRBJ2-1; 10 bases are shared with TRBD2. The CDR3 is 16 amino acids. J lost 9 bases, V lost 2 bases, and 10 bases had no gene match. CDR1 and CDR2 from the germline V gene are MNHEY and SVGAGI. The CDR3 nucleotides read TGTGCCAGCAGTTACGGTCCAGCGGGAGGGCCCGGTGAGCAGTTCTTC. It encodes CASSYGPAGGPGEQFF.

The V gene is TRBV7-9, the J gene TRBJ1-2; possibly TRBD1 for D (6 bases). The CDR3 covers 13 residues. V was trimmed by 4 bases and J by 3 bases, leaving 9 bases between them. CDR1 and CDR2 from the germline V gene are SEHNR and FQNEAQ (reference sequence). The CDR3 DNA is TGTGCCAGCAGCTACCGGACAGACTATGGCTACACCTTC. This encodes CASSYRTDYGYTF.

The DNA for the CDR3 is TGTGCCAGCAGGGGCCGGGGTTTTATGAACACTGAAGCTTTCTTT. It yields the protein CASRGRGFMNTEAFF. V is TRBV11-2 and J is TRBJ1-1; no clear D. V gave up 6 bases and J gave up 0 bases, with 14 bases separating them. This CDR3 is 15 amino acids long. CDR1 and CDR2 (germline): SGHAT, FQNNGV.

The chain uses TRBV19 and TRBJ2-7; D is unresolved. CDR1 is LNHDA, CDR2 SQIVND, per germline (reference sequence). The V gene lost 5 bases and the J gene lost 0 bases, with 8 bases spanning the gap. The CDR3 contains 13 residues. CDR3 sequence reads: CASSSTLSYEQYF. DNA for the CDR3: TGTGCCAGTAGTTCAACCCTCTCCTACGAGCAGTACTTC.

Points on this clone: An end of the junction does not agree with germline; a read error may underlie this. The chain employs TRBV13 and TRBJ2-5; 14 bases are shared with TRBD2. The CDR3 is made up of 17 amino acids. Germline-derived CDR1 and CDR2 are PRHDT and FYEKMQ (reference sequence). This CDR3 reads CASSSRLAGGLQKTQYF. The CDR3 coding sequence is TGTGCCAGCAGCTCTCGACTAGCGGGGGGGCTCCAAAAGACCCAGTACTTC.

The V call is TRBV3-1 (or the pseudogene TRBV3-2), the J call TRBJ2-1, with 7 bases that match TRBD2. V was clipped by 5 bases and J by 7 bases; unmatched bases: 11. The germline V gene encodes CDR1 LGHDT and CDR2 YNNKEL (reference sequence). The CDR3 sequence is 15 residues long. The CDR3 DNA reads TGTGCCAGCAGCTCCCCGGGTAGCGGGTTGAATGAGCAGTTCTTC. Its translation: CASSSPGSGLNEQFF.

This chain connects TRBV4-1 to TRBJ2-7, with TRBD1 identical over 7 bases. After removal of 4 bases from V and 2 bases from J, the junction contained 2 bases not matched to a gene. The V gene's germline CDR1 is MGHRA and CDR2 YSYEKL. The CDR3 is 13 residues long. CDR3 protein: CASSLDRAYEQYF. The CDR3 bases are TGCGCCAGCAGCCTTGACAGGGCCTACGAGCAGTACTTC.